A single TCR beta chain is shown here with its context. From germline, CDR1 is MDHEN and CDR2 SYDVKM. V shed 2 bases and J shed 5 bases, with 16 bases lying between them. The CDR3 runs 15 residues. Original data processing: How many nucleated cells were present was estimated from reference gene primer amplification. Repertoires were generated with immunoSEQ multiplex PCR, while TCRdb's copy carries only in-frame clones and drops some. That table gives V, J and clone size, and the DNA gave D and trimming. The sample has roughly 140,000 clones, approximately 80% seen once. These data belong to a study of blood T cell repertoires in COVID-19. Study context: Whether acute or convalescent, the COVID-19 samples came from the United States, Italy and Spain.

The chain couples TRBV28 to TRBJ2-7, with a possible D match to TRBD1 (6 bases). The clonotype originates from a woman in her forties or fifties with acute or convalescent COVID-19. Source material: peripheral blood. CDR3 coding DNA: TGTGCCAGCAGTTTACTGACAGGAACGTGGAACGAGCAGTACTTC. Residues: CASSLLTGTWNEQYF.